This T cell receptor beta chain was captured in a study of cytomegalovirus exposure and HLA in healthy donors. Study-wide results and caveats: The authors enumerated 180 or so TCR beta chains as linked to cytomegalovirus.

This clone was seen just once. The antigen remains unidentified. The PCR was carried out with 60 Vbeta primers and 13 Jbeta primers. This table comes from immunoSEQ multiplex PCR, and its TCRdb copy is limited to in-frame clones, with some not included. Altogether 120,000 or so clones are present, 65% to 85% being singletons, with the ten largest covering roughly 16%. Germline loops: CDR1 SGHNT, CDR2 YYREEE (reference sequence). This CDR3 has 13 amino acids. The ends were cut back, 4 bases at V and 4 bases at J, with 10 bases in the middle. The origin of this receptor is a man in his fifties in good health and CMV-seropositive. The sequencing sample was made of PBMCs. The V and J genes are TRBV5-4 and TRBJ2-3; no reliable D call. CDR3 sequence (DNA): TGTGCCAGCAGCGACCAAGGAGCAGATACGCAGTATTTT. Amino acids: CASSDQGADTQYF. Using reference TRBV5-4 and TRBJ2-3 for the parts outside the CDR3, the full variable domain is ETGVTQSPTHLIKTRGQQVTLRCSSQSGHNTVSWYQQALGQGPQFIFQYYREEENGRGNFPPRFSGLQFPNYSSELNVNALELDDSALYLCASSDQGADTQYFGPGTRLTVL.